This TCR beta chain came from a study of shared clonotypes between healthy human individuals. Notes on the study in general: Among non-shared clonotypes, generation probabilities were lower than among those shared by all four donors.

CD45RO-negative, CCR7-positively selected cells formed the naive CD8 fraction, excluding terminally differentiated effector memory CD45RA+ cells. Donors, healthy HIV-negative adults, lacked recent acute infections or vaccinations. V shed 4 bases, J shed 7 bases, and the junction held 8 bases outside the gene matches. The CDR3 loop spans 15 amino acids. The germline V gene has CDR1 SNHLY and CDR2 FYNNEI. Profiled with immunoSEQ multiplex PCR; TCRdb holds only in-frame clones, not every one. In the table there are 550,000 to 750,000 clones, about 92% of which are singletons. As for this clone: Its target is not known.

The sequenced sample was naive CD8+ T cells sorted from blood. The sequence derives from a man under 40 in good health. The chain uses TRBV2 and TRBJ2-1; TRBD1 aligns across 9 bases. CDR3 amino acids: CASSVTGTGFNEQFF. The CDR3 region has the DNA TGTGCCAGCAGTGTTACCGGGACAGGGTTTAATGAGCAGTTCTTC. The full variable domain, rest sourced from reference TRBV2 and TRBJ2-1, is EPEVTQTPSHQVTQMGQEVILRCVPISNHLYFYWYRQILGQKVEFLVSFYNNEISEKSEIFDDQFSVERPDGSNFTLKIRSTKLEDSAMYFCASSVTGTGFNEQFFGPGTRLTVL.